The sequence of this T cell receptor (beta chain) was determined in a study of blood T cell repertoires in COVID-19. This clone has just one count. Germline V lookup: CDR1 SGHVS, CDR2 FQNEAQ. Trimming cost V 3 bases and J 8 bases, with 13 bases left between them. This CDR3 contains 14 residues. Using immunoSEQ multiplex PCR, the repertoire was profiled, and TCRdb retains in-frame clones only, with some absent. The sample yields 270,000 or so clones, 83% seen once. The rearrangement uses TRBV7-8 and TRBJ1-4; weak D call: TRBD1 (6 bases). Sequencing was performed on peripheral blood. The sequence came from a woman aged 45 to 65 who had recovered from COVID-19. The CDR3 DNA reads as TGTGCCAGCAGCTTCAATTCGGGGGGCGAAAAACTGTTTTTT. Encoded protein: CASSFNSGGEKLFF.